In this sample, the clone carrying this T cell receptor (beta chain) turned up many times. The template for TCR beta VDJ and CDR3 sequence profiling was genomic DNA. TCRdb independently ran MiXCR on the reads; one entry per CDR3 protein. Here the sample spans around 200,000 distinct CDR3 sequences, approximately 48% being singletons. The data were obtained in a study of CD8+CD57+ T cells in acquired aplastic anemia. Previously, flow cytometry had revealed CD8+CD57+ cell expansion in the patients chosen for sequencing. Blood came from patients not yet given any therapy. Trimming removed 4 bases from V and 5 bases from J; junction bases left unmatched: 9. This CDR3 spans 16 amino acids. Germline V gives CDR1 SGHRS, CDR2 YFSETQ.

Sequencing was carried out using sorted CD4+, CD8+, or CD8+CD57+ T cells (not recorded which) from PBMCs. The receptor comes from a human donor with aplastic anemia. The gene calls are TRBV5-1 and TRBJ1-4; the match to TRBD1 covers 9 bases. The CDR3 DNA follows: TGCGCCAGCAGCCTTGGGGGGACAGGGAGGAATGAAAAACTGTTTTTT. Translating gives CASSLGGTGRNEKLFF.